The 22 T cell receptor beta chains reported below all come from one sample, sequenced in a study of shared clonotypes between healthy human individuals. Generated by immunoSEQ multiplex PCR, the TCRdb table keeps only in-frame clones and is missing some. The sample has under 1,900,000 clones; around 98.5% are singletons. Specimen: naive CD4+ T cells sorted from blood. Regarding subset: CD45RA+ positively selected. These receptor sequences come from a man aged 30-40 years in good health.

This chain links TRBV28 with TRBJ2-1; D unclear. V dropped 5 bases and J dropped 1 base, with 15 bases sitting between them. Germline V gene data show CDR1 as MDHEN and CDR2 as SYDVKM. CDR3 length: 16 amino acids. The CDR3 nucleotides are TGTGCCAGCAGTCCCCCAACGGTGCAATCCTACAATGAGCAGTTCTTC. Translating it yields CASSPPTVQSYNEQFF.

V is TRBV25-1 and J is TRBJ1-2, with D maybe TRBD1 (6 bases). This CDR3 region has 16 residues. CDR1 and CDR2 (germline): MGHDK, SYGVNS. The ends were cut back, 2 bases at V and 8 bases at J, with 21 bases in the middle. CDR3 coding DNA: TGTGCCAGCAGTGAAAGTTATGGTTGGGCCCAGGGGGGCTACACCTTC. It is translated as CASSESYGWAQGGYTF.

This clone showed up just once. The J gene is TRBJ2-7, the V gene TRBV28, with 7 bases identical to TRBD1. The CDR3 has 12 residues. V lost 3 bases to trimming and J lost 6 bases; unmatched junction nucleotides: 2. Germline V lookup: CDR1 MDHEN, CDR2 SYDVKM. Here the CDR3 reads CASSLTGFEQYF. The CDR3 nucleotides are TGTGCCAGCAGTTTGACAGGGTTCGAGCAGTACTTC. Filled out from reference TRBV28 and TRBJ2-7, the complete variable domain reads DVKVTQSSRYLVKRTGEKVFLECVQDMDHENMFWYRQDPGLGLRLIYFSYDVKMKEKGDIPEGYSVSREKKERFSLILESASTNQTSMYLCASSLTGFEQYFGPGTRLTVT.

For this clone: This sample also contains other DNA sequences that code for the same CDR3. This chain uses TRBV6-5 with TRBJ1-5; D might be TRBD1 (5 bases). V lost 6 bases and J lost 4, with 10 bases in between. There are 13 residues in the CDR3. Germline V gene sequence: CDR1 MNHEY, CDR2 SVGAGI. For the CDR3, the DNA is TGTGCCAGCAGCGATAGGGGAAATCAGCCCCAGCATTTT. It translates to CASSDRGNQPQHF.

The rearrangement links TRBV19 to TRBJ1-5; D is ambiguous. The germline V gene has CDR1 LNHDA and CDR2 SQIVND (reference sequence). V was clipped by 6 bases and J by 9 bases, with 15 bases between them. The CDR3 is made up of 13 amino acids. The CDR3 nucleotides read TGTGCCAGTAGCAATCCAGGAATTATGCCCCAGCATTTT. Translation: CASSNPGIMPQHF. Looking up the rest from reference TRBV19 and TRBJ1-5 gives the full variable domain: DGGITQSPKYLFRKEGQNVTLSCEQNLNHDAMYWYRQDPGQGLRLIYYSQIVNDFQKGDIAEGYSVSREKKESFPLTVTSAQKNPTAFYLCASSNPGIMPQHFGDGTRLSIL.

The rearrangement uses TRBV11-2 and TRBJ2-7; 12 nucleotides agree with TRBD2. This CDR3 region has 14 residues. Per the germline V gene, CDR1 is SGHAT and CDR2 is FQNNGV. V dropped 4 bases and J dropped 4; count of bases not matched to a gene: 2. Written as DNA, the CDR3 is TGTGCCAGCAGCTCCGGGACTAGCGGGTACGAGCAGTACTTC. It encodes CASSSGTSGYEQYF.

As for this clone: Other DNA sequences in this sample translate to the same CDR3. The rearrangement links TRBV18 to TRBJ1-5, with no clear D. The CDR3 spans 13 residues. Looked up from germline, CDR1 is KGHSH and CDR2 is LQKENI. The germline V and J ends were trimmed by 2 bases and 6 bases, with 8 bases remaining between them. The CDR3 is CASSPSEGQPQHF. In nucleotides, the CDR3 is TGTGCCAGCTCACCATCAGAGGGTCAGCCCCAGCATTTT.

J is TRBJ2-1 and V is TRBV29-1; 8 positions match TRBD1. Trimming took 7 bases from V and 0 from J; bases not matched to a gene: 5. The CDR3 is made up of 14 amino acids. Germline V gives CDR1 SQVTM, CDR2 ANQGSEA. The DNA for the CDR3 is TGCAGCGGGGGACAGGCAAACTCCTACAATGAGCAGTTCTTC. Translating it yields CSGGQANSYNEQFF.

The V call is TRBV7-9, the J call TRBJ1-1, with D uncertain. CDR1 is SEHNR, CDR2 FQNEAQ, per germline (reference sequence). The CDR3 consists of 10 residues. Between the trimmed V and J ends, which lost 3 bases and 8 bases, there was a span of 4 bases. As DNA, the CDR3 is TGTGCCAGCAGCTTTTCCGAAGCTTTCTTT. It yields the protein CASSFSEAFF.

This chain joins TRBV9 and TRBJ1-1; unclear D gene. Per the germline V gene, CDR1 is SGDLS and CDR2 is YYNGEE. V gave up 0 bases and J gave up 11 bases, with 11 bases separating them. The CDR3 has 12 amino acids. CDR3 DNA: TGTGCCAGCAGCGTAGTATCGGAACCGGCTTTCTTT. It codes for CASSVVSEPAFF.

V usage is TRBV28 and J usage is TRBJ2-1; no definite D call. Germline CDR1 MDHEN, CDR2 SYDVKM. The V end was cut by 8 bases, the J end by 7 bases, with 9 bases between. This CDR3 region has 11 residues. In nucleotides, the CDR3 is TGTGCCAGCGGCTCTTGGAATGAGCAGTTCTTC. Its protein product is CASGSWNEQFF. The whole variable domain, remainder taken from reference TRBV28 and TRBJ2-1, is DVKVTQSSRYLVKRTGEKVFLECVQDMDHENMFWYRQDPGLGLRLIYFSYDVKMKEKGDIPEGYSVSREKKERFSLILESASTNQTSMYLCASGSWNEQFFGPGTRLTVL.

The chain links TRBV29-1 to TRBJ2-3, with a tentative D call TRBD1 (5 bases). Germline V gene lookup returns CDR1 SQVTM and CDR2 ANQGSEA. V was shortened by 4 bases and J by 5 bases, with 13 bases between the two germline ends. This CDR3 is 13 amino acids long. The CDR3 region is CSVGGQLGDTQYF. CDR3 in DNA: TGCAGCGTTGGGGGCCAGCTGGGAGATACGCAGTATTTT.

The genes are TRBV5-4 and TRBJ1-4; 10 bases agree with TRBD1. Looked up from germline, CDR1 is SGHNT and CDR2 is YYREEE (reference sequence). J lost 3 bases, V lost 4 bases, and 12 bases had no gene match. This CDR3 has 18 residues. The CDR3 sequence is CASSLDRGRAFSNEKLFF. CDR3 DNA: TGTGCCAGCAGCCTCGACAGGGGGCGCGCATTCTCTAATGAAAAACTGTTTTTT. The full variable domain, rest sourced from reference TRBV5-4 and TRBJ1-4, is ETGVTQSPTHLIKTRGQQVTLRCSSQSGHNTVSWYQQALGQGPQFIFQYYREEENGRGNFPPRFSGLQFPNYSSELNVNALELDDSALYLCASSLDRGRAFSNEKLFFGSGTQLSVL.

V and J are TRBV19 and TRBJ2-1, with TRBD2 as a possible D gene (7 bases). The CDR3 runs to 14 residues. Germline V gene lookup returns CDR1 LNHDA and CDR2 SQIVND (reference sequence). V was pared by 4 bases and J by 7 bases, with 14 bases between. The DNA for the CDR3 is TGTGCCAGTAGTAGGGGGCTAGCGGCTAATGAGCAGTTCTTC. Its translation is CASSRGLAANEQFF.

Comment on this clone: Other nucleotide sequences from this sample produce the same CDR3. The rearrangement links TRBV7-9 to TRBJ2-3; D ambiguous. The CDR3 contains 11 residues. Trimming removed 5 bases at V and 2 bases at J, with 2 bases between. CDR1 and CDR2 from the germline V gene are SEHNR and FQNEAQ (reference sequence). Written as DNA, the CDR3 is TGTGCCAGCAGCGTCACAGATACGCAGTATTTT. Encoded protein: CASSVTDTQYF.

The genes are TRBV4-2 and TRBJ1-1; TRBD1 matches 8 bases. The CDR3 totals 17 residues. J lost 0 bases, V lost 3 bases, and 9 bases had no gene match. Germline V lookup: CDR1 LGHNA, CDR2 YNFKEQ. For the CDR3, the DNA is TGTGCCAGCAGCCAGGCCCAGGGGGCTACTCTGAACACTGAAGCTTTCTTT. Translation: CASSQAQGATLNTEAFF.

The V and J genes are TRBV14 and TRBJ2-3, with a weak D call TRBD1 (6 bases). The V gene's germline CDR1 is SGHDN and CDR2 FVKESK. The CDR3 consists of 12 residues. Deletions cut 2 bases from V and 8 bases from J, with 8 bases between. The CDR3 sequence is CASSQRGGTQYF. In DNA, the CDR3 is TGTGCCAGCAGCCAACGAGGGGGTACGCAGTATTTT.

The chain couples TRBV28 to TRBJ1-4; unclear D gene. CDR1 and CDR2 (germline): MDHEN, SYDVKM. V lost 4 bases and J lost 8, with 14 bases in between. CDR3 length: 14 residues. The CDR3 bases are TGTGCCAGCAGTTCCTCCCAGGTGCCCGAAAAACTGTTTTTT. It translates to CASSSSQVPEKLFF.

The chain employs TRBV18 and TRBJ1-5; 11 bases map to TRBD1. J gave up 9 bases and V 4 bases, and 8 bases lay outside the gene matches. Germline V gives CDR1 KGHSH, CDR2 LQKENI. CDR3 length: 15 amino acids. The CDR3 spells CASSQGQGDIGPQHF. CDR3 nucleotides: TGTGCCAGCTCACAGGGACAGGGGGATATAGGGCCCCAGCATTTT.

The chain uses TRBV4-3 and TRBJ1-2; maybe TRBD1 (5 bases). Trimming removed 0 bases from V and 2 bases from J, with 7 bases in between. CDR1 and CDR2 from the germline V gene are LGHNA and YSLEER. CDR3 length equals 14 residues. CDR3 region: CASSQDRENYGYTF. CDR3 coding DNA: TGCGCCAGCAGCCAAGACAGGGAGAACTATGGCTACACCTTC.

The chain combines TRBV5-1 with TRBJ2-5; 8 bases agree with TRBD2. Germline lookup yields CDR1 SGHRS and CDR2 YFSETQ. V was pared by 6 bases and J by 5 bases, with 6 bases of the junction left unmatched. The CDR3 loop spans 13 amino acids. CDR3 protein: CASKRSGMETQYF. CDR3 in DNA: TGCGCCAGCAAGCGTAGCGGGATGGAGACCCAGTACTTC. Combining the CDR3 with reference TRBV5-1 and TRBJ2-5 gives the whole variable domain KAGVTQTPRYLIKTRGQQVTLSCSPISGHRSVSWYQQTPGQGLQFLFEYFSETQRNKGNFPGRFSGRQFSNSRSEMNVSTLELGDSALYLCASKRSGMETQYFGPGTRLLVL.

This chain connects TRBV2 to TRBJ1-5; D uncertain. Germline CDR1 and CDR2: SNHLY and FYNNEI. The CDR3 runs 16 residues. With 2 bases removed from V and 0 bases from J, the gap between germline ends came to 11 bases. In nucleotides, the CDR3 is TGTGCCAGCAGTGAATATGGGGAGTATAGCAATCAGCCCCAGCATTTT. Amino acids: CASSEYGEYSNQPQHF.